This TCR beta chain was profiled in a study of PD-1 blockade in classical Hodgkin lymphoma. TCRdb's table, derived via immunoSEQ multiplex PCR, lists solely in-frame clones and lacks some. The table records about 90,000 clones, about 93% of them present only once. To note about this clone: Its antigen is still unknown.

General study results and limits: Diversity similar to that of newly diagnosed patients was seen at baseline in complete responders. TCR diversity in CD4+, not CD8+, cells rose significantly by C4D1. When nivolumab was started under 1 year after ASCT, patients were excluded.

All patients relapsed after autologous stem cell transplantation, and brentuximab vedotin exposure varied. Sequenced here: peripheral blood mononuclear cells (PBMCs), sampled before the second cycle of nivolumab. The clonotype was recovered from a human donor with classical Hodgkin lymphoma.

The CDR3 reads CASSDLGQANTGELFF. For the CDR3, the DNA is TGTGCCAGCAGTGATTTGGGACAGGCGAACACCGGGGAGCTGTTTTTT. The rearrangement joins TRBV6-1 to TRBJ2-2; 8 bases are a match to TRBD1. The CDR3 is 16 amino acids. Germline assignment: CDR1 MNHNS and CDR2 SASEGT. Germline trimming cut 3 bases from V and 0 bases from J; bases unmatched to any gene: 3.